Listed below are T cell receptor beta chains from one sample, sequenced in a study of PD-1 blockade in classical Hodgkin lymphoma. The table came from immunoSEQ multiplex PCR; TCRdb's copy has only in-frame clones and leaves some out. Here the sample spans some 150,000 clones, under 85% being singletons. This specimen was peripheral blood mononuclear cells (PBMCs), taken before the second cycle of nivolumab. The source of these receptors is a human donor with classical Hodgkin lymphoma. The CDR3 runs from the conserved cysteine through the conserved F or W. The D gene is left open where the match is weak. Clone sizes are given selectively: once, few, many, or a class where the clone is expanded.

TRBV4-1	once	TRBJ1-1	TRBD1	TGCGCCAGCAGCCAGCTGGGGACAGCTGAAGCTTTCTTT	CASSQLGTAEAFF
TRBV5-4	NA	TRBJ2-1	NA	TGTGCCAGCAGCTTTGGCAGCTACAATGAGCAGTTCTTC	CASSFGSYNEQFF
TRBV7-6	NA	TRBJ2-7	TRBD1	TGTGCCAGCAGCTCTTTGACAGGGGGCGAGTACGAGCAGTACTTC	CASSSLTGGEYEQYF
TRBV19	NA	TRBJ2-5	NA	TGTGCCAGTAGTTGGACCCACCAAGAGACCCAGTACTTC	CASSWTHQETQYF
TRBV7-9	NA	TRBJ1-4	NA	TGTGCCAGCAGCTCCATCCTAGGGGACTATGCAACTAATGAAAAACTGTTTTTT	CASSSILGDYATNEKLFF
TRBV21-1	NA	TRBJ2-7	NA	TGTGCCAGCAGCAAAGTTACCGGATGGACCTCCTACGAGCAGTACTTC	CASSKVTGWTSYEQYF
TRBV4-1	NA	TRBJ1-6	NA	TGCGCCAGCAGCCAGGCGCAGACGGGGAATTCACCCCTCCACTTT	CASSQAQTGNSPLHF
TRBV7-9	NA	TRBJ2-5	TRBD1	TGTGCCAGCAGCCCAAGGACAGGGGGGGAAGGGACCCAGTACTTC	CASSPRTGGEGTQYF
TRBV7-3	NA	TRBJ1-4	NA	TGTGCCAGCAGCCCTAGGGGGGGAGGGCCCCAAGATGAAAAACTGTTTTTT	CASSPRGGGPQDEKLFF
TRBV28	NA	TRBJ1-5	TRBD1	TGTGCCAGCAGTACGGGACAGGGAGGGGGTTTGGGCAATCAGCCCCAGCATTTT	CASSTGQGGGLGNQPQHF
TRBV5-6	NA	TRBJ2-5	TRBD1	TGTGCCAGCAGCGCGCGCCCGGACAGGGAAGAGACCCAGTACTTC	CASSARPDREETQYF
TRBV6-1	few	TRBJ2-7	TRBD1	TGTGCCAGCAGTGAAGCGCCCGACAGGGGGACCAAGCAGTACTTC	CASSEAPDRGTKQYF
TRBV29-1	NA	TRBJ2-1	TRBD2	TGCAGCGTTGCGGCGGGAGGGTCCCATGAGCAGTTCTTC	CSVAAGGSHEQFF
TRBV7-2	NA	TRBJ2-5	NA	TGTGCCAGCAGAGGGGACACGGAAGAGACCCAGTACTTC	CASRGDTEETQYF
TRBV20-1	NA	TRBJ2-1	NA	TGCAGTGCTAGACTGTACAATGAGCAGTTCTTC	CSARLYNEQFF
TRBV10-3	NA	TRBJ2-3	TRBD2	TGTGCCATCAGTGGACTAGCGGGGGCGGGTTCTAATACGCAGTATTTT	CAISGLAGAGSNTQYF
TRBV6-5	NA	TRBJ2-5	TRBD2	TGTGCCAGCAGTTACACTAGCGGGAGGCCCCAAGAGACCCAGTACTTC	CASSYTSGRPQETQYF
TRBV5-6	NA	TRBJ2-1	TRBD2	TGTGCCAGCAGCCCTGTAGCGGGGTGGGGCTCCTACAATGAGCAGTTCTTC	CASSPVAGWGSYNEQFF
TRBV10-2	NA	TRBJ2-3	NA	TGCGCCAGCAGTGAAAATGGGGGGGGCCCTACAGATACGCAGTATTTT	CASSENGGGPTDTQYF
TRBV7-3	NA	TRBJ2-6	NA	TGTGCCAGCAGCTCGGAGACCTTGGGGGCCAACGTCCTGACTTTC	CASSSETLGANVLTF
TRBV19	NA	TRBJ2-2	TRBD1	TGTGCCAGTAGGGACAGGGGGATCGGGGAGCTGTTTTTT	CASRDRGIGELFF
TRBV5-1	NA	TRBJ1-6	TRBD1	TGCGCCAGCAGCTTGGCCGGGACAGGGGAATCACCCCTCCACTTT	CASSLAGTGESPLHF
TRBV28	NA	TRBJ1-1	NA	TGTGCCAGCAGTTCGCACGGAAAAGGGAGCACTGAAGCTTTCTTT	CASSSHGKGSTEAFF
TRBV7-9	NA	TRBJ1-2	NA	TGTGCCAGCAGCTTAGGCGGGCTCGCCTATGGCTACACCTTC	CASSLGGLAYGYTF
TRBV28	NA	TRBJ2-1	TRBD2	TGTGCCAGCAGTGTAGCGGGAGAGTCCTACAATGAGCAGTTCTTC	CASSVAGESYNEQFF
TRBV11-1	NA	TRBJ2-3	TRBD1	TGTGCCAGCAGGACAGGGTTATTAGATACGCAGTATTTT	CASRTGLLDTQYF
TRBV7-8	NA	TRBJ2-2	NA	TGTGCCAGCAGCTTAGACCGGGAGCTGTTTTTT	CASSLDRELFF
TRBV19	NA	TRBJ2-7	NA	TGTGCCAGTAGTGGTGGGACATACCCTACGGAGCAGTACTTC	CASSGGTYPTEQYF
TRBV5-1	once	TRBJ2-1	TRBD2	TGCGCCAGCAGCTTGGGAACTCTAGCGGGGGGGCAGTTCTTC	CASSLGTLAGGQFF
TRBV19	NA	TRBJ2-2	NA	TGTGCCAGTACTGTCAGGGTAAACACCGGGGAGCTGTTTTTT	CASTVRVNTGELFF